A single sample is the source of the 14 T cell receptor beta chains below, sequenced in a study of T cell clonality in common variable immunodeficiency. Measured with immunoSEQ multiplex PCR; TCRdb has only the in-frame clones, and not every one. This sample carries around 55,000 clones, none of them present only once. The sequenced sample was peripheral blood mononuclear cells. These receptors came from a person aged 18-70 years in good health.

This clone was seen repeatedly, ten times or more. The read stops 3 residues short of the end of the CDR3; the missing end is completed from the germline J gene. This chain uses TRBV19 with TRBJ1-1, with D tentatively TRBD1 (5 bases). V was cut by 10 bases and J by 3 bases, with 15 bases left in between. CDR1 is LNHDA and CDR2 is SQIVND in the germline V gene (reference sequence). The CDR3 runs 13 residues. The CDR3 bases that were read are TGTGCCACTAGGAGGGTAGGGGACACTGAA. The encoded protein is CATRRVGDTE. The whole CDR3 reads CATRRVGDTEAFF.

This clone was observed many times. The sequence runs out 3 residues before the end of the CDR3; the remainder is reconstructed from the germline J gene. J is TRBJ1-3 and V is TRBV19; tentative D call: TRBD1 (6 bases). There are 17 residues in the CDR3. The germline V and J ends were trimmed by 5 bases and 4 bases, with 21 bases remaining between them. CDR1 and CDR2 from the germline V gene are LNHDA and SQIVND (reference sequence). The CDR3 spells CASSGQTGRYGGNTIYF. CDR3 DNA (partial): TGTGCCAGTAGTGGGCAGACAGGCCGGTACGGAGGAAACACC.

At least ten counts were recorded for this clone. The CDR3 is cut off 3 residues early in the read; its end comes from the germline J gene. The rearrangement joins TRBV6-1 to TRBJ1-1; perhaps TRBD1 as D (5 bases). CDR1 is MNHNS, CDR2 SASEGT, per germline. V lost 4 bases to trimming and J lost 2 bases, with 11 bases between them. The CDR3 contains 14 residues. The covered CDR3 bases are TGTGCCAGCAGTGTAGAAGGGGTAAACACTGAA. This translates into CASSVEGVNTE. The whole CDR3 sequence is CASSVEGVNTEAFF.

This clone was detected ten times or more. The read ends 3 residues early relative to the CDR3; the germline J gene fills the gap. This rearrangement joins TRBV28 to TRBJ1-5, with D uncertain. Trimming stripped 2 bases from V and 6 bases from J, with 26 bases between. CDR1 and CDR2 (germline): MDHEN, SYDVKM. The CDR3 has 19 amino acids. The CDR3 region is CASSLRRLIGYQSGQPQHF. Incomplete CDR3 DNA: TGTGCCAGCAGTTTAAGAAGGTTAATAGGGTACCAGTCCGGTCAGCCC.

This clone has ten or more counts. The CDR3 here is CASSLGDRVFGGYTF. CDR3 DNA (partial): TGCGCCAGCAGCTTGGGCGATAGGGTTTTTGGTGGC. This chain uses TRBV5-1 with TRBJ1-2; D call uncertain. From the germline J gene comes the end of the CDR3, since the read stops 3 residues before it. Trimming pared 0 bases from V and 7 bases from J, leaving 16 bases between. There are 15 residues in the CDR3. Germline V gene lookup returns CDR1 SGHRS and CDR2 YFSETQ. The complete variable domain, with remaining parts taken from reference TRBV5-1 and TRBJ1-2, reads KAGVTQTPRYLIKTRGQQVTLSCSPISGHRSVSWYQQTPGQGLQFLFEYFSETQRNKGNFPGRFSGRQFSNSRSEMNVSTLELGDSALYLCASSLGDRVFGGYTFGSGTRLTVV.

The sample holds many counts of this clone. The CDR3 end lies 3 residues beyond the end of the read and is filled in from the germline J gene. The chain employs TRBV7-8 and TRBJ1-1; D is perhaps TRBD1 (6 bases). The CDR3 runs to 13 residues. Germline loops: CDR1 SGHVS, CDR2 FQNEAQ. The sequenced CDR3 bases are TGTGCCAGCAGCTTGGGGGGGGCGTCAGAA. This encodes CASSLGGASE. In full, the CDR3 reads CASSLGGASEAFF.

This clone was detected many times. The part of the CDR3 DNA that was read is TGCGCCAGCAGCTTGGAGGTGACGGTCTCAGGGACC. Amino acid sequence: CASSLEVTVSGT. The full CDR3 protein reads CASSLEVTVSGTQYF. The chain is built from TRBV5-1 and TRBJ2-5, with no clear D. The observed sequence ends 3 residues before the CDR3 terminus, with the missing tail filled in from the germline J gene. Looked up from germline, CDR1 is SGHRS and CDR2 is YFSETQ. The V and J ends lost 0 bases and 7 bases respectively, with 16 bases between them. The CDR3 has 15 amino acids.

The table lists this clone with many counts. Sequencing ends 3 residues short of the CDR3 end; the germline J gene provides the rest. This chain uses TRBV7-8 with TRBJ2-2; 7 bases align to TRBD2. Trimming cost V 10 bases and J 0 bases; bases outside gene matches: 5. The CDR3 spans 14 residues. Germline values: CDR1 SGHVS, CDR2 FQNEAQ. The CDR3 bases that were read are TGTGCCACCCTTCGGGGGGCGAACACCGGGGAG. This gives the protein CATLRGANTGE. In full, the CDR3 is CATLRGANTGELFF.

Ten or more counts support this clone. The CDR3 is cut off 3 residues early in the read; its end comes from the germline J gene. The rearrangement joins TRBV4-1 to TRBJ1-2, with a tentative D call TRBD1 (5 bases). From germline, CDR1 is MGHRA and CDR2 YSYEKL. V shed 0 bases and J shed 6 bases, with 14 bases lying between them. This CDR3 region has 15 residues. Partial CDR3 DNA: TGCGCCAGCAGCCAAGAGGTTCGAGGGGCGAATGGC. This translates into CASSQEVRGANG. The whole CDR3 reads CASSQEVRGANGYTF.

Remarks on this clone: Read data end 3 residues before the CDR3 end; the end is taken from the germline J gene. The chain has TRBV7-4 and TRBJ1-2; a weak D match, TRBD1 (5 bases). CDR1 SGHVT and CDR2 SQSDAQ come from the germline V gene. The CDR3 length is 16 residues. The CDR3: CASSPRWAGGPYDYTF. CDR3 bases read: TGTGCCAGCAGCCCTCGATGGGCGGGGGGACCCTACGAC.

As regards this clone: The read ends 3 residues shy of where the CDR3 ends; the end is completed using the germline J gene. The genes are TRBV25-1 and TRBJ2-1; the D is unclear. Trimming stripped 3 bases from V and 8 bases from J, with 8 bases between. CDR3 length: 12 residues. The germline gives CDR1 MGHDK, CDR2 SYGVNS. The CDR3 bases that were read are TGTGCCAGCAGTGACCCCTCAGATGAG. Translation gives CASSDPSDE. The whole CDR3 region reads CASSDPSDEQFF.

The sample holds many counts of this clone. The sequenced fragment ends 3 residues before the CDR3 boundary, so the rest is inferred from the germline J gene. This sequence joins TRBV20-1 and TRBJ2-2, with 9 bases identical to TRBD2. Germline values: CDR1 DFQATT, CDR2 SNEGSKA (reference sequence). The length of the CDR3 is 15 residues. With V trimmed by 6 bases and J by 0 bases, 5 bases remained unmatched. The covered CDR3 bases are TGCAGTGCCCGTAGCGGGAGCGCGAACACCGGGGAG. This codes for CSARSGSANTGE. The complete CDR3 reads CSARSGSANTGELFF.

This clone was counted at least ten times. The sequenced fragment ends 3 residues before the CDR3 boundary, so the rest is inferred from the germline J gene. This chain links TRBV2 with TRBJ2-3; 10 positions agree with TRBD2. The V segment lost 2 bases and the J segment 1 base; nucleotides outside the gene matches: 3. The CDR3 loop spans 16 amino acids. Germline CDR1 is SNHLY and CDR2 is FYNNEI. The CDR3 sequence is CASSELAGAGTDTQYF. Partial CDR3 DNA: TGTGCCAGCAGTGAACTAGCGGGGGCCGGCACAGATACG.

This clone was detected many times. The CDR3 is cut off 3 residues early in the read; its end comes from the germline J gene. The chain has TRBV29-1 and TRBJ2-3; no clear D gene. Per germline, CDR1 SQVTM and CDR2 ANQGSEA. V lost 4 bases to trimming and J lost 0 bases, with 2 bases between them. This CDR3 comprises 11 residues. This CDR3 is CSVVSTDTQYF. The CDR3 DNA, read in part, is TGCAGCGTTGTAAGCACAGATACG.